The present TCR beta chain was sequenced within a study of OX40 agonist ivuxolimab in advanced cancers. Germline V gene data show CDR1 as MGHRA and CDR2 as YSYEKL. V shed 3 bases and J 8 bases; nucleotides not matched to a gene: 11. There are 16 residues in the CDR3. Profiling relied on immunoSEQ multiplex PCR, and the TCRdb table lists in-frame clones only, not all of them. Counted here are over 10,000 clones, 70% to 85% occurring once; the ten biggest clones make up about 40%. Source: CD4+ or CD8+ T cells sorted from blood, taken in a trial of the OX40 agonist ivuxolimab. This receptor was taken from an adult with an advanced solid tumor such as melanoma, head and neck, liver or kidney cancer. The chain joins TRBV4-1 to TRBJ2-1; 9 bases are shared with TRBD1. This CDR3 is CASSQMPGQGFYEQFF. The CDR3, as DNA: TGCGCCAGCAGCCAGATGCCGGGACAGGGATTCTATGAGCAGTTCTTC.